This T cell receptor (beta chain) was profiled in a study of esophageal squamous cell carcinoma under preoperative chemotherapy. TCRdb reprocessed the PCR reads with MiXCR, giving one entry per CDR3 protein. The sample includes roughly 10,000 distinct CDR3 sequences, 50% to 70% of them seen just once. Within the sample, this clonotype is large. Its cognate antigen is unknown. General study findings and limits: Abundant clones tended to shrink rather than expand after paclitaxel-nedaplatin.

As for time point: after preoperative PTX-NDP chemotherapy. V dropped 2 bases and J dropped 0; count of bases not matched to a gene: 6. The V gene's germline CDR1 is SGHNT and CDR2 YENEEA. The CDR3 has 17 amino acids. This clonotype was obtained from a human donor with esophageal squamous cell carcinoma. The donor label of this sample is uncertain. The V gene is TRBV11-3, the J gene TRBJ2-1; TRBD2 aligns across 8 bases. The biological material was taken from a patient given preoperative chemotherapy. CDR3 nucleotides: TGTGCCAGCAGCTTACCCCCGGGGGGGAGCTCCTACAATGAGCAGTTCTTC. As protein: CASSLPPGGSSYNEQFF.